This entry describes one TCR beta chain. What it binds is not known. The germline CDR1 and CDR2 sequences are LNHDA and SQIVND (reference sequence). The CDR3 runs 15 residues. V gave up 4 bases and J gave up 7 bases, with 16 bases separating them. This sample was included in a study of cytomegalovirus exposure and HLA in healthy donors. Across the study: The same platform was used for the 110 or so validation repertoires and the roughly 670 first-cohort repertoires, a later analysis reported.

Study-wide results and limits: Reported results showed that the classifier diagnosed cytomegalovirus status with high specificity and sensitivity. The authors enumerated over 150 TCR beta chains as linked to cytomegalovirus. Specificity of three CMV-associated chains for CMV antigens was verified in vitro.

Only in-frame clones appear in the TCRdb table, and some are missing; sequencing was by immunoSEQ multiplex PCR. Among more than 95,000 clones, 89% were seen once, and the ten largest hold approximately 2%. The chain is built from TRBV19 and TRBJ1-4; the D is unclear. The receptor's source is a woman aged 18-35 years in good health and CMV-seronegative. The sample was PBMCs. The CDR3 nucleotides read TGTGCCAGTAGTAGGTACACCGGCCGGAGTGAAAAACTGTTTTTT. This gives the protein CASSRYTGRSEKLFF.